What follows describes a single TCR beta chain. Its target is unknown. This specimen includes other DNA sequences encoding the same CDR3. This entry comes from a study of T cell responses to AZD1222 COVID-19 vaccine. Overall study results and limits: White British donors predominated, females outnumbered males, and clonal diversity was possibly underestimated. Along spike, vaccine-associated CD4 TCRs were found throughout, with dominance at 160-218 and 743-854.

Generated by immunoSEQ multiplex PCR, the TCRdb table keeps only in-frame clones and is missing some. Counted here are fewer than 50,000 clones, about three quarters occurring once; the ten biggest clones make up around 7%. This CDR3 comprises 14 residues. Germline values: CDR1 SGHVS, CDR2 FQNEAQ. V lost 5 bases to trimming and J lost 8 bases; unmatched junction nucleotides: 5. The genes are TRBV7-8 and TRBJ1-4, with 10 nucleotides matching TRBD1. Sequenced material: peripheral blood, taken on day 0 of AZD1222 vaccination. This TCR came from an adult in good health. The CDR3 DNA reads TGTGCCAGCAGCCGAGGACAGGGGGAGGAAAAACTGTTTTTT. This codes for CASSRGQGEEKLFF.